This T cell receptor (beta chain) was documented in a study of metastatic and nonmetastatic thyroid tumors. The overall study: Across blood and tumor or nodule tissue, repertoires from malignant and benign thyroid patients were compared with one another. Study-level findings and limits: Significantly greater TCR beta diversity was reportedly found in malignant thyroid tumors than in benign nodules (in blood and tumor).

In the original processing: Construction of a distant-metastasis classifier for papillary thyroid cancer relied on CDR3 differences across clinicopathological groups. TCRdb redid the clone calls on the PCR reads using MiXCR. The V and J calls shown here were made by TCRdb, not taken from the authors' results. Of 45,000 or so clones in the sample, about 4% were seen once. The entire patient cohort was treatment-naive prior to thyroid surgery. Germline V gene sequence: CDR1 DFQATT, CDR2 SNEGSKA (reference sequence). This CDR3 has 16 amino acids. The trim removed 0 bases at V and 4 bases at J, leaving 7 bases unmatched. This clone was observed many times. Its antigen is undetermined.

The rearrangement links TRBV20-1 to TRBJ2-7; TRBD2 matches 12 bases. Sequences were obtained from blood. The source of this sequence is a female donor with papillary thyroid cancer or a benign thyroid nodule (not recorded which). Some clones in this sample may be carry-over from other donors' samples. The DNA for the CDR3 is TGCAGTGCTAGAGATCCCGGACTAGCGGGACAGTACGAGCAGTACTTC. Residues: CSARDPGLAGQYEQYF.